This entry lists 18 T cell receptor beta chains sequenced from one sample in a study of OX40 agonist ivuxolimab in advanced cancers. Data came from immunoSEQ multiplex PCR; TCRdb stores just in-frame clones and leaves some out. The sample contains 50,000 to 75,000 clones, under 95% of which appear only once. The material sequenced was CD4+ or CD8+ T cells sorted from blood, taken in a trial of the OX40 agonist ivuxolimab. These receptors all come from an adult with an advanced solid tumor such as melanoma, head and neck, liver or kidney cancer.

The V gene is TRBV19, the J gene TRBJ2-2; D remains unclear. CDR3 length: 15 amino acids. Trimming removed 1 base at V and 0 bases at J, with 6 bases between. Germline CDR1 is LNHDA and CDR2 is SQIVND (reference sequence). The CDR3 reads CASSIGSANTGELFF. As DNA, the CDR3 is TGTGCCAGTAGTATAGGGAGCGCGAACACCGGGGAGCTGTTTTTT.

This clone was seen once. The chain carries TRBV2 and TRBJ2-5, with 9 nucleotides matching TRBD2. The CDR3 spans 17 residues. The germline CDR1 and CDR2 sequences are SNHLY and FYNNEI. With 6 bases clipped from V and 4 bases from J, the junction kept 15 bases outside the gene matches. The CDR3: CASRAGTSPSKGETQYF. The CDR3 nucleotides read TGTGCCAGCAGGGCCGGGACTAGCCCATCGAAGGGAGAGACCCAGTACTTC.

The chain couples TRBV6-5 to TRBJ2-5; D is possibly TRBD2 (5 bases). The CDR3 is made up of 14 amino acids. V was trimmed by 4 bases and J by 5 bases, leaving 14 bases between them. Germline lookup yields CDR1 MNHEY and CDR2 SVGAGI. In DNA, the CDR3 is TGTGCCAGCAGTTTATCCGGCTTAGCGGAGACCCAGTACTTC. This codes for CASSLSGLAETQYF.

J is TRBJ2-5 and V is TRBV15, with 7 bases that match TRBD2. Looked up from germline, CDR1 is LNHNV and CDR2 is YYDKDF (reference sequence). The CDR3 covers 14 residues. The V segment lost 5 bases and the J segment 1 base; nucleotides outside the gene matches: 4. The CDR3 spells CATSVPSGQETQYF. The CDR3 DNA is TGTGCCACCAGCGTTCCTAGCGGCCAAGAGACCCAGTACTTC.

This clone was picked up one time. The chain carries TRBV30 and TRBJ2-2; TRBD2 agrees at 7 bases. The CDR3 sequence is 16 residues long. J gave up 4 bases and V 3 bases, and 11 bases lay outside the gene matches. Germline loops: CDR1 GTSNPN, CDR2 SVGIG (reference sequence). The CDR3 DNA reads TGTGCCTGGAGATTGGGGCCTAGCGGCTCCACCGGGGAGCTGTTTTTT. Translating gives CAWRLGPSGSTGELFF.

This chain uses TRBV6-1 with TRBJ1-1; 8 nucleotides match TRBD1. CDR1 and CDR2 (germline): MNHNS, SASEGT. The ends lost 3 bases at V and 9 bases at J; junction bases unmatched: 6. The CDR3 has 13 residues. The CDR3 here is CASSERQGPKAFF. The DNA of the CDR3 is TGTGCCAGCAGTGAGAGACAGGGGCCCAAAGCTTTCTTT.

V usage is TRBV18 and J usage is TRBJ1-2; D perhaps matches TRBD1 (6 bases). The length of the CDR3 is 16 residues. Germline V gives CDR1 KGHSH, CDR2 LQKENI. V shed 1 base and J shed 1 base, with 13 bases lying between them. DNA of the CDR3: TGTGCCAGCTCACCACTAAGGAAACAGGGTAACTATGGCTACACCTTC. This sequence encodes CASSPLRKQGNYGYTF. The entire variable domain, with the rest obtained from reference TRBV18 and TRBJ1-2, is as follows: NAGVMQNPRHLVRRRGQEARLRCSPMKGHSHVYWYRQLPEEGLKFMVYLQKENIIDESGMPKERFSAEFPKEGPSILRIQQVVRGDSAAYFCASSPLRKQGNYGYTFGSGTRLTVV.

This chain uses TRBV6-5 with TRBJ2-1; TRBD2 agrees at 8 bases. With 7 bases clipped from V and 10 bases from J, the junction kept 9 bases outside the gene matches. CDR3 length: 13 residues. The germline V gene encodes CDR1 MNHEY and CDR2 SVGAGI. Written as DNA, the CDR3 is TGTGCCAGCACCGACGCGGGGGGCCAAGAGCAGTTCTTC. Protein: CASTDAGGQEQFF.

This clone came up once. The CDR3 DNA reads TGTGCCAGCAGGGCGGACAGGGCATTTGCCTATGGCTACACCTTC. It codes for CASRADRAFAYGYTF. The V gene is TRBV2, the J gene TRBJ1-2, with TRBD1 identical over 8 bases. Looked up from germline, CDR1 is SNHLY and CDR2 is FYNNEI. The CDR3 loop spans 15 amino acids. V lost 6 bases, J lost 4 bases, and 10 bases stayed unmatched. Looking up the rest from reference TRBV2 and TRBJ1-2 gives the full variable domain: EPEVTQTPSHQVTQMGQEVILRCVPISNHLYFYWYRQILGQKVEFLVSFYNNEISEKSEIFDDQFSVERPDGSNFTLKIRSTKLEDSAMYFCASRADRAFAYGYTFGSGTRLTVV.

The rearrangement joins TRBV9 to TRBJ2-3; a weak D match, TRBD1 (7 bases). There are 16 residues in the CDR3. The germline V gene encodes CDR1 SGDLS and CDR2 YYNGEE. The V gene lost 2 bases and the J gene lost 1 base, with 14 bases spanning the gap. The DNA of the CDR3 is TGTGCCAGCAGCGTGTTAGGGGGCGGGGGCACAGATACGCAGTATTTT. Translated: CASSVLGGGGTDTQYF.

The rearrangement joins TRBV18 to TRBJ2-1, with 7 nucleotides matching TRBD2. V trimming: 0 bases; J trimming: 6 bases; junction bases outside the gene matches: 8. Germline V gene data show CDR1 as KGHSH and CDR2 as LQKENI. This CDR3 has 16 residues. As DNA, the CDR3 is TGTGCCAGCTCACCACCGTTCGGGACTACCACCAATGAGCAGTTCTTC. Protein: CASSPPFGTTTNEQFF.

V and J are TRBV30 and TRBJ1-6; 9 nucleotides match TRBD1. The CDR3 runs to 14 residues. Trimming removed 0 bases from V and 8 bases from J; junction bases left unmatched: 2. Germline CDR1 is GTSNPN and CDR2 is SVGIG (reference sequence). The CDR3 DNA follows: TGTGCCTGGAGTGTAGACAGGGGGGATTCACCCCTCCACTTT. Translating gives CAWSVDRGDSPLHF.

This rearrangement joins TRBV13 to TRBJ2-1; D may be TRBD1 (6 bases). The CDR3 length is 16 residues. Germline-derived CDR1 and CDR2 are PRHDT and FYEKMQ (reference sequence). Trimming pared 3 bases from V and 4 bases from J, leaving 16 bases between. CDR3 loop: CASSLGRGIGYNEQFF. CDR3 coding DNA: TGTGCCAGCAGCTTGGGCAGGGGAATAGGGTACAATGAGCAGTTCTTC.

The chain recombines TRBV28 with TRBJ2-1; TRBD2 matches at 11 bases. Trimming removed 5 bases from V and 9 bases from J; junction bases left unmatched: 9. This CDR3 has 15 amino acids. Germline V CDR1 and CDR2: MDHEN, SYDVKM. Here the CDR3 reads CASSRWTSGSGEQFF. CDR3 coding DNA: TGTGCCAGCAGTAGATGGACTAGCGGGTCAGGTGAGCAGTTCTTC.

The chain recombines TRBV10-1 with TRBJ2-1; 8 positions match TRBD2. The germline V gene encodes CDR1 WNHNN and CDR2 SYGVQD (reference sequence). This CDR3 is built from 14 residues. V shed 6 bases, J shed 6 bases, and the junction held 7 bases outside the gene matches. CDR3 sequence (DNA): TGCGCCAGCAGCCCCCGGGAGGGCTCCAATGAGCAGTTCTTC. This translates into CASSPREGSNEQFF.

The chain employs TRBV9 and TRBJ2-5; D might be TRBD1 (6 bases). The ends were cut back, 3 bases at V and 2 bases at J, with 17 bases in the middle. Germline V lookup: CDR1 SGDLS, CDR2 YYNGEE. The CDR3 runs to 16 residues. The CDR3 loop reads CASSAFVGANQETQYF. CDR3 nucleotide sequence: TGTGCCAGCAGCGCCTTCGTGGGGGCAAATCAAGAGACCCAGTACTTC.

The V and J genes are TRBV2 and TRBJ2-5; D unresolved. Germline-derived CDR1 and CDR2 are SNHLY and FYNNEI. CDR3 length: 13 residues. V lost 7 bases and J 1 base, leaving 10 bases between the germline ends. The CDR3 bases are TGTGCCAGCAATCGGGTGGGCCAAGAGACCCAGTACTTC. It yields the protein CASNRVGQETQYF.

The chain combines TRBV28 with TRBJ2-1; no firm D call. Germline V CDR1 and CDR2: MDHEN, SYDVKM. The CDR3 consists of 13 residues. V dropped 4 bases and J dropped 8 bases, with 12 bases sitting between them. CDR3 in DNA: TGTGCCAGCAGTTCCTACCTTGAGGATGAGCAGTTCTTC. Protein sequence: CASSSYLEDEQFF.